These T cell receptor beta chains were read from a single sample in a study of CD8+ T cells in alopecia areata. Assay: immunoSEQ multiplex PCR; the TCRdb copy retains only in-frame clones and omits some. In the table there are 200,000 to 250,000 clones, under 75% of which are singletons. Sequenced here: CD4+ T cells sorted from blood, sampled at week 4, from a patient treated with tofacitinib. These receptors originate from a human donor with alopecia areata. The CDR3 runs from the conserved cysteine through the conserved F or W. The D gene is left open where the match is weak. A clone size is listed for some rows: how often the clone was seen (once, few, many), or a class if it is expanded.

d_gene: NA
abundance: NA
v_gene: TRBV29-1
j_gene: TRBJ2-1
CDR3aa: CSVEVPDFHNEQFF
CDR3nt: TGCAGCGTTGAGGTCCCGGACTTCCACAATGAGCAGTTCTTC

d_gene: NA
abundance: NA
v_gene: TRBV15
j_gene: TRBJ2-7
CDR3aa: CATSRDQGEQYF
CDR3nt: TGTGCCACCAGCAGAGATCAGGGTGAGCAGTACTTC

d_gene: TRBD1
abundance: once
v_gene: TRBV30
j_gene: TRBJ1-2
CDR3aa: CAWSVRDRGGGYTF
CDR3nt: TGTGCCTGGAGTGTACGGGACAGGGGTGGCGGCTACACCTTC

d_gene: NA
abundance: NA
v_gene: TRBV5-1
j_gene: TRBJ2-7
CDR3aa: CASSLGGGPTSYEQYF
CDR3nt: TGCGCCAGCAGCTTGGGAGGGGGGCCTACTTCCTACGAGCAGTACTTC

d_gene: NA
abundance: few
v_gene: TRBV4-3
j_gene: TRBJ2-6
CDR3aa: CASSQGRGAGANVLTF
CDR3nt: TGCGCCAGCAGCCAAGGGCGTGGAGCTGGGGCCAACGTCCTGACTTTC

d_gene: NA
abundance: NA
v_gene: TRBV5-6
j_gene: TRBJ1-1
CDR3aa: CASSLALEAFF
CDR3nt: TGTGCCAGCAGCTTGGCCCTTGAAGCTTTCTTT

d_gene: NA
abundance: NA
v_gene: TRBV4-1
j_gene: TRBJ1-1
CDR3aa: CASSQLDTSTEAFF
CDR3nt: TGCGCCAGCAGCCAATTAGACACATCAACTGAAGCTTTCTTT

d_gene: NA
abundance: once
v_gene: TRBV9
j_gene: TRBJ2-7
CDR3aa: CASSVAPTSSYEQYF
CDR3nt: TGTGCCAGCAGCGTAGCCCCGACAAGCTCCTACGAGCAGTACTTC

d_gene: NA
abundance: NA
v_gene: TRBV5-6
j_gene: TRBJ1-2
CDR3aa: CASSRDTHHGYTF
CDR3nt: TGTGCCAGCAGTCGGGACACACATCATGGCTACACCTTC

d_gene: TRBD1
abundance: NA
v_gene: TRBV5-4
j_gene: TRBJ2-7
CDR3aa: CASSSRQGVYEQYF
CDR3nt: TGTGCCAGCAGTTCCCGACAGGGTGTCTACGAGCAGTACTTC

d_gene: NA
abundance: NA
v_gene: TRBV27
j_gene: TRBJ1-2
CDR3aa: CASSPGILYGYTF
CDR3nt: TGTGCCAGCAGCCCCGGGATCCTCTATGGCTACACCTTC

d_gene: NA
abundance: many
v_gene: TRBV21-1
j_gene: TRBJ1-1
CDR3aa: CASSPEGMNTEAFF
CDR3nt: TGTGCCAGCAGCCCAGAAGGGATGAACACTGAAGCTTTCTTT

d_gene: NA
abundance: few
v_gene: TRBV6-5
j_gene: TRBJ1-2
CDR3aa: CASSRIGSGYGYTF
CDR3nt: TGTGCCAGCAGCCGCATAGGGAGTGGTTATGGCTACACCTTC

d_gene: NA
abundance: NA
v_gene: TRBV4-2
j_gene: TRBJ2-1
CDR3aa: CASSQGRGGDEQFF
CDR3nt: TGTGCCAGCAGCCAAGGCAGGGGAGGCGATGAGCAGTTCTTC

d_gene: NA
abundance: NA
v_gene: TRBV4-3
j_gene: TRBJ1-6
CDR3aa: CASSQGSLRNSPLHF
CDR3nt: TGCGCCAGCAGCCAAGGTTCCCTACGGAATTCACCCCTCCACTTT

d_gene: NA
abundance: NA
v_gene: TRBV5-1
j_gene: TRBJ2-5
CDR3aa: CASSGTGAQETQYF
CDR3nt: TGCGCCAGCAGCGGGACGGGGGCCCAAGAGACCCAGTACTTC

d_gene: NA
abundance: NA
v_gene: TRBV7-9
j_gene: TRBJ2-7
CDR3aa: CASSPLSGGGYEQYF
CDR3nt: TGTGCCAGCAGCCCACTTAGTGGAGGGGGCTACGAGCAGTACTTC

d_gene: NA
abundance: few
v_gene: TRBV2
j_gene: TRBJ2-1
CDR3aa: CASSDLMASSYNEQFF
CDR3nt: TGTGCCAGCAGTGATTTAATGGCATCCTCCTACAATGAGCAGTTCTTC

d_gene: NA
abundance: NA
v_gene: TRBV5-6
j_gene: TRBJ2-2
CDR3aa: CASSLVRGAGPYTGELFF
CDR3nt: TGTGCCAGCAGCTTGGTGAGGGGAGCAGGCCCCTACACCGGGGAGCTGTTTTTT

d_gene: NA
abundance: many
v_gene: TRBV5-1
j_gene: TRBJ1-1
CDR3aa: CASSLVATSTEAFF
CDR3nt: TGCGCCAGCAGCTTGGTTGCCACGAGCACTGAAGCTTTCTTT

d_gene: NA
abundance: NA
v_gene: TRBV27
j_gene: TRBJ2-6
CDR3aa: CASSFRWANVLTF
CDR3nt: TGTGCCAGCAGTTTTAGGTGGGCCAACGTCCTGACTTTC

d_gene: NA
abundance: few
v_gene: TRBV2
j_gene: TRBJ1-6
CDR3aa: CATSRGAGNRNSPLHF
CDR3nt: TGTGCCACCTCTAGGGGGGCGGGAAACAGGAATTCACCCCTCCACTTT

d_gene: NA
abundance: NA
v_gene: TRBV5-6
j_gene: TRBJ1-1
CDR3aa: CASSVAGRSTEAFF
CDR3nt: TGTGCCAGCAGTGTGGCAGGGCGGAGCACTGAAGCTTTCTTT

d_gene: NA
abundance: once
v_gene: TRBV15
j_gene: TRBJ2-5
CDR3aa: CATSRTGTGETQYF
CDR3nt: TGTGCCACCAGCAGGACAGGGACTGGGGAGACCCAGTACTTC

d_gene: TRBD1
abundance: NA
v_gene: TRBV2
j_gene: TRBJ2-6
CDR3aa: CASRKDRGTGANVLTF
CDR3nt: TGTGCCAGCAGGAAGGACAGGGGAACCGGGGCCAACGTCCTGACTTTC

d_gene: NA
abundance: NA
v_gene: TRBV29-1
j_gene: TRBJ1-5
CDR3aa: CSVSGGQSNQPQHF
CDR3nt: TGCAGCGTTTCCGGGGGGCAGAGCAATCAGCCCCAGCATTTT

d_gene: NA
abundance: NA
v_gene: TRBV30
j_gene: TRBJ1-2
CDR3aa: CAWSVLNYGYTF
CDR3nt: TGTGCCTGGAGTGTCCTAAACTATGGCTACACCTTC

d_gene: NA
abundance: once
v_gene: TRBV30
j_gene: TRBJ1-2
CDR3aa: CAWSRTGDYGYTF
CDR3nt: TGTGCCTGGAGTCGAACGGGCGACTATGGCTACACCTTC

d_gene: NA
abundance: NA
v_gene: TRBV25-1
j_gene: TRBJ1-2
CDR3aa: CASSVKGSYGYTF
CDR3nt: TGTGCCAGCAGTGTGAAGGGTAGCTATGGCTACACCTTC

d_gene: TRBD1
abundance: NA
v_gene: TRBV30
j_gene: TRBJ1-1
CDR3aa: CAWRGDREDTEAFF
CDR3nt: TGTGCCTGGAGGGGGGACAGGGAGGACACTGAAGCTTTCTTT

d_gene: NA
abundance: NA
v_gene: TRBV6-6
j_gene: TRBJ1-5
CDR3aa: CASSYSMQGRAQPQHF
CDR3nt: TGTGCCAGCAGTTACTCGATGCAGGGGCGGGCTCAGCCCCAGCATTTT

d_gene: NA
abundance: NA
v_gene: TRBV10-2
j_gene: TRBJ1-1
CDR3aa: CASSEPGGSSEAFF
CDR3nt: TGCGCCAGCAGTGAGCCGGGGGGCTCGTCTGAAGCTTTCTTT

d_gene: NA
abundance: few
v_gene: TRBV10-2
j_gene: TRBJ1-1
CDR3aa: CASKPMNTEAFF
CDR3nt: TGCGCCAGCAAACCCATGAACACTGAAGCTTTCTTT